This T cell receptor (beta chain) is from a study of OX40 agonist ivuxolimab in advanced cancers. Study details: While on treatment, patients had intravenous ivuxolimab at 0.01 to 10 mg/kg every 2 weeks. Antecedent anti-PD-1, anti-PD-L1 or anti-CTLA-4 therapy was permissible, with approximately 44% having received some. Study-wide results and limits: Clones of CD4+ and CD8+ blood T cells grew by week 6 at doses of 0.1 to 3.0 mg/kg.

For this clone: Its antigen is currently unknown.

Trimming shortened V by 3 bases and J by 6 bases, and 6 bases separated the two germline ends. The germline CDR1 and CDR2 sequences are LNHDA and SQIVND (reference sequence). The CDR3 is 12 amino acids. Method: immunoSEQ multiplex PCR; TCRdb's copy keeps in-frame clones and lacks some. The table includes 35,000 to 45,000 clones, about 91% detected once. Drawing of blood for sampling happened at baseline, at cycle 4 day 1, and at cycle 7 day 1. The V call is TRBV19, the J call TRBJ1-5; D is unclear. This TCR was sampled from an adult with an advanced solid tumor such as melanoma, head and neck, liver or kidney cancer. This specimen was CD4+ or CD8+ T cells sorted from blood, taken in a trial of the OX40 agonist ivuxolimab. The CDR3 coding sequence is TGTGCCAGTAGTATCGGGGTTCAGCCCCAGCATTTT. It codes for CASSIGVQPQHF.